The clone carrying this T cell receptor (beta chain) was observed a single time. Germline V gives CDR1 LGHDT, CDR2 YNNKEL (reference sequence). Deletions cut 2 bases from V and 11 bases from J, with 21 bases between. The CDR3 totals 15 residues. Under the authors' procedure: Estimation of nucleated cell counts relied on the amplification of reference gene primers. Generated by immunoSEQ multiplex PCR, the TCRdb table keeps only in-frame clones and is missing some. The V and J calls and the clone size are those of that table, but D and trimming were determined from the DNA. The table shows under 300,000 clones, with roughly 81% occurring only once. The data were obtained in a study of blood T cell repertoires in COVID-19. Study as a whole: T cells, B-cell-depleted T cells, or PBMCs supplied cDNA or gDNA.

Sequenced input: peripheral blood. This receptor was identified in a man between 50 and 59 years old with acute or convalescent COVID-19. The rearrangement joins TRBV3-1 (or the pseudogene TRBV3-2) to TRBJ1-1, with D possibly being TRBD1 (6 bases). CDR3 region: CASSQQGKYSLGAFF. The CDR3 coding sequence is TGTGCCAGCAGCCAACAGGGGAAGTATTCGCTAGGGGCTTTCTTT.